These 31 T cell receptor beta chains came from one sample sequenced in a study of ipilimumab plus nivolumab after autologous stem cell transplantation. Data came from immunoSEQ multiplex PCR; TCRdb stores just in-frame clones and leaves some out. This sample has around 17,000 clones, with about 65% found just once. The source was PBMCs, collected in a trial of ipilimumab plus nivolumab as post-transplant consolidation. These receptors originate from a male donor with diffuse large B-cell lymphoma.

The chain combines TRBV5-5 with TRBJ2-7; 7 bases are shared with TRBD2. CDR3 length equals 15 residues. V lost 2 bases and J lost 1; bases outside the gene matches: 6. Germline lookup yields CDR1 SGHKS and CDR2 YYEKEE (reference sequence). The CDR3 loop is CASSLAGTWSYEQYF. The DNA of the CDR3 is TGTGCCAGCAGCTTAGCGGGGACTTGGTCCTACGAGCAGTACTTC.

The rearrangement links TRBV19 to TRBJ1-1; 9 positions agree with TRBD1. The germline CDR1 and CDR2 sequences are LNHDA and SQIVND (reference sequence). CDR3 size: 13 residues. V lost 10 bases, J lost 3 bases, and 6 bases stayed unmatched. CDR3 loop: CATTQGADTEAFF. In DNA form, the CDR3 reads TGTGCCACTACACAGGGGGCCGACACTGAAGCTTTCTTT.

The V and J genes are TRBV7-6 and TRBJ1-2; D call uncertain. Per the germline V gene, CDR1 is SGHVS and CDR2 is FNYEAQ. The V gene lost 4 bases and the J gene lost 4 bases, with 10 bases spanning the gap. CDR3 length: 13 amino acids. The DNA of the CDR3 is TGTGCCAGCAGCTCCACAATCTTCTATGGCTACACCTTC. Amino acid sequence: CASSSTIFYGYTF.

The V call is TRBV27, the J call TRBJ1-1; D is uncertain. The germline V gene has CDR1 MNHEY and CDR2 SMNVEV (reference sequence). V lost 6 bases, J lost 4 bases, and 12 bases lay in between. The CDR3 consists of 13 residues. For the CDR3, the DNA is TGTGCCAGCAGCGCAGGTTTCGGCACTGAAGCTTTCTTT. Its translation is CASSAGFGTEAFF.

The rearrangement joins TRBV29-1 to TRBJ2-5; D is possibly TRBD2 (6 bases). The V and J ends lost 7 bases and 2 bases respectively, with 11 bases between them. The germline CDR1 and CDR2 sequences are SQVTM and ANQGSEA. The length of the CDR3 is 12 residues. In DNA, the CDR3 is TGCAGCGCCGGGGGACTTCAAGAGACCCAGTACTTC. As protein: CSAGGLQETQYF.

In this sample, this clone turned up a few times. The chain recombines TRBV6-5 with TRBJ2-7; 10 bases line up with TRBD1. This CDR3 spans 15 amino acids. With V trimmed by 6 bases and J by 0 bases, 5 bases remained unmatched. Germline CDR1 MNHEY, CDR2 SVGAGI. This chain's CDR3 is CASRPGTGASYEQYF. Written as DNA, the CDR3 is TGTGCCAGCAGACCCGGGACAGGGGCCTCCTACGAGCAGTACTTC.

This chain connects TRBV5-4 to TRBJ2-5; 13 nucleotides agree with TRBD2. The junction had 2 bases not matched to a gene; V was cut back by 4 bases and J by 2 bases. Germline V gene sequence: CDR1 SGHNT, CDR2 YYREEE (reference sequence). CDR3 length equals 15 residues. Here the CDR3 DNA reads TGTGCCAGCAGCCCGACTAGCGGGAGGCAAGAGACCCAGTACTTC. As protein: CASSPTSGRQETQYF.

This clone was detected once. The CDR3 here is CASSAPGLTDTQYF. CDR3 coding DNA: TGTGCCAGCAGTGCCCCCGGTCTCACAGATACGCAGTATTTT. The chain carries TRBV25-1 and TRBJ2-3; D remains unclear. Germline V lookup: CDR1 MGHDK, CDR2 SYGVNS. The CDR3 has 14 amino acids. V shed 4 bases and J shed 2 bases, with 10 bases lying between them.

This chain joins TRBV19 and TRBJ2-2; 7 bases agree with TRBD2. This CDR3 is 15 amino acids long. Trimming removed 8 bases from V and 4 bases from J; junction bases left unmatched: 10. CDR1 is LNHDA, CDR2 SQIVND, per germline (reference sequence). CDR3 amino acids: CASELAPRGTGELFF. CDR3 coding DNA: TGTGCCAGTGAACTAGCGCCACGAGGCACCGGGGAGCTGTTTTTT.

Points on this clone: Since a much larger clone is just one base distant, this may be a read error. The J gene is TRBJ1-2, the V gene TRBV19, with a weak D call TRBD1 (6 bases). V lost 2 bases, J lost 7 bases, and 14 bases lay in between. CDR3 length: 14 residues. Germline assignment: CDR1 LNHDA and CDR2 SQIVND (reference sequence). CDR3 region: CASSIRGGVSGYTF. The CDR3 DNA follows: TGTGCCAGTAGTATAAGGGGGGGCGTATCTGGCTACACCTTC.

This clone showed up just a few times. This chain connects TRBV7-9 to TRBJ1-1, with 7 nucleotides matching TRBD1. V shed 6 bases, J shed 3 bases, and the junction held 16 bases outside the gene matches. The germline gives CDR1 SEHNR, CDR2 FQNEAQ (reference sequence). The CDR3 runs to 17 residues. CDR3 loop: CASRGRSETGSDTEAFF. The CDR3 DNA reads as TGTGCCAGCAGGGGACGGTCGGAGACAGGGAGTGACACTGAAGCTTTCTTT. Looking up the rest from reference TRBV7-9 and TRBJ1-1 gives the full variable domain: DTGVSQNPRHKITKRGQNVTFRCDPISEHNRLYWYRQTLGQGPEFLTYFQNEAQLEKSRLLSDRFSAERPKGSFSTLEIQRTEQGDSAMYLCASRGRSETGSDTEAFFGQGTRLTVV.

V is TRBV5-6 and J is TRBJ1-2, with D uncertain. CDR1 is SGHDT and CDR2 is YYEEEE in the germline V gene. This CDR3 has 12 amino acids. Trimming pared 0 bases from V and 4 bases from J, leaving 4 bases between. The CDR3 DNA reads TGTGCCAGCAGCTTGGCGTCCTATGGCTACACCTTC. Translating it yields CASSLASYGYTF.

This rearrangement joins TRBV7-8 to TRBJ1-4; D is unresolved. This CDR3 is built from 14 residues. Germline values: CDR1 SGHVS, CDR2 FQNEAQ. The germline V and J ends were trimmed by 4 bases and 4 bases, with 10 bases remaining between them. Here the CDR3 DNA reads TGTGCCAGCAGCTCCGTCTACGATAATGAAAAACTGTTTTTT. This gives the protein CASSSVYDNEKLFF.

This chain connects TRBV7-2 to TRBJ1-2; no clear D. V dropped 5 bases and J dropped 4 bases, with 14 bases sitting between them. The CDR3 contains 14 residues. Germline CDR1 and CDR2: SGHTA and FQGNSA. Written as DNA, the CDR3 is TGTGCCAGCAGCCTCCTCAAGGAGATCTATGGCTACACCTTC. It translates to CASSLLKEIYGYTF.

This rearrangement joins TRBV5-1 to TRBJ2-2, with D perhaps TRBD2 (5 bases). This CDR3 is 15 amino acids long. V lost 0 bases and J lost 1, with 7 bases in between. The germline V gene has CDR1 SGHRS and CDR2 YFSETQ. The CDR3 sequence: CASSLGRMNTGELFF. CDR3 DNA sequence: TGCGCCAGCAGCTTGGGGAGGATGAACACCGGGGAGCTGTTTTTT. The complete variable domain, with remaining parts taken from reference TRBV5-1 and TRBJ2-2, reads KAGVTQTPRYLIKTRGQQVTLSCSPISGHRSVSWYQQTPGQGLQFLFEYFSETQRNKGNFPGRFSGRQFSNSRSEMNVSTLELGDSALYLCASSLGRMNTGELFFGEGSRLTVL.

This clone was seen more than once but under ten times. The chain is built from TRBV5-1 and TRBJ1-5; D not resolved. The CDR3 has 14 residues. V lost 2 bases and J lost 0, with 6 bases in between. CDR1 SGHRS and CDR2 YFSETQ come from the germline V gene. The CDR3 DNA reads TGCGCCAGCAGCTTAGGTAGTAGCAATCAGCCCCAGCATTTT. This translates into CASSLGSSNQPQHF.

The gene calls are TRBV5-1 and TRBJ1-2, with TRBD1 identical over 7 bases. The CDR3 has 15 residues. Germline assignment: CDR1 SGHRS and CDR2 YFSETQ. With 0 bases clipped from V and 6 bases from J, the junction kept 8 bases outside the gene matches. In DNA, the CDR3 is TGCGCCAGCAGCTTGGACAGGGGAGAATTAGATGGCTACACCTTC. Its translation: CASSLDRGELDGYTF.

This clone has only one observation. The CDR3 loop is CASSPRGDGNQPQHF. The CDR3 nucleotides read TGTGCCAGCTCACCGCGGGGAGATGGCAATCAGCCCCAGCATTTT. The chain uses TRBV18 and TRBJ1-5, with D hard to call. Germline V gene lookup returns CDR1 KGHSH and CDR2 LQKENI. V was cut by 3 bases and J by 2 bases, with 11 bases left in between. CDR3 length equals 15 residues.

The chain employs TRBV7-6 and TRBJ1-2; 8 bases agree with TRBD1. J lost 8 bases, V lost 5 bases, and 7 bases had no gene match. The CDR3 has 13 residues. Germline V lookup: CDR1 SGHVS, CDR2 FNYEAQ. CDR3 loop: CASSADRGGGYTF. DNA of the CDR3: TGTGCCAGCAGCGCCGACAGGGGAGGCGGCTACACCTTC.

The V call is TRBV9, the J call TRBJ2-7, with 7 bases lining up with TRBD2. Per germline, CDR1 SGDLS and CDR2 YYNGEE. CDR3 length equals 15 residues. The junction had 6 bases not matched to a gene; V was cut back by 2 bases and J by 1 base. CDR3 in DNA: TGTGCCAGCAGCGTTGCCCCAGCGGGGTCCTACGAGCAGTACTTC. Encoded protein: CASSVAPAGSYEQYF.

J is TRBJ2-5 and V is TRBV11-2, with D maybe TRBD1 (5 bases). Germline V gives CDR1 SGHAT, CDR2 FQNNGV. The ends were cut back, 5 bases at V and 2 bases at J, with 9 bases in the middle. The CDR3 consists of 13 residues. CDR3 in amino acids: CASSPRQQETQYF. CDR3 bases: TGTGCCAGCAGCCCCCGACAGCAAGAGACCCAGTACTTC.

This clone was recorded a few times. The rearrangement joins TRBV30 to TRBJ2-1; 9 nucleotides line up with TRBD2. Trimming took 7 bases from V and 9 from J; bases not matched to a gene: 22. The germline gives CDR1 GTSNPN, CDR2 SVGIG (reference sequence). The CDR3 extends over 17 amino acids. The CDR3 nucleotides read TGTGCCTTCGAGGGCTCGCGGGAGGGAAAACTAGCCCCTGAGCAGTTCTTC. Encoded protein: CAFEGSREGKLAPEQFF.

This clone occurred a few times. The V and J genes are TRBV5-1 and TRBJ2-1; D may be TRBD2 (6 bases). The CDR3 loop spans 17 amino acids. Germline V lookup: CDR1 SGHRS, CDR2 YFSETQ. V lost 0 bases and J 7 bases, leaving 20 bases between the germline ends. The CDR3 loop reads CASSLEGPVGGRNEQFF. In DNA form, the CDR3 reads TGCGCCAGCAGCTTGGAGGGCCCAGTGGGAGGAAGAAATGAGCAGTTCTTC.

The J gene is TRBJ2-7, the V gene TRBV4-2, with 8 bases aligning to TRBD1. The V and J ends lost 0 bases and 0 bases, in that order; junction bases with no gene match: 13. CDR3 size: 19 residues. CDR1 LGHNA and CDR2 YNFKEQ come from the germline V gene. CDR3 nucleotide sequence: TGTGCCAGCAGCCAAGAAGGGCTGGACAGGGAATCTTCCTCCTACGAGCAGTACTTC. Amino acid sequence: CASSQEGLDRESSSYEQYF.

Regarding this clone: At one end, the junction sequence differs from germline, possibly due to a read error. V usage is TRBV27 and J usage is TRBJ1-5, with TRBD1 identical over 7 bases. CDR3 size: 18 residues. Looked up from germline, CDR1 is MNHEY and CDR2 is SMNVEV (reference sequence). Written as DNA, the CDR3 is TGTGCCGGCAGTTCGGGCAGGGGGGGGGCATATAGCAATCAGCCCCAGCATTTT. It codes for CAGSSGRGGAYSNQPQHF.

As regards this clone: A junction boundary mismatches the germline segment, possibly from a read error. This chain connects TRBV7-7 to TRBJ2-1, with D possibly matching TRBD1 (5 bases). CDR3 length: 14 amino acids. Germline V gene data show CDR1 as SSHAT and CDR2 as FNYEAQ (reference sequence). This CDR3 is CASSFGQGSNEQFF. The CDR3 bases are TGTGCTAGCAGCTTCGGGCAGGGATCCAATGAGCAGTTCTTC. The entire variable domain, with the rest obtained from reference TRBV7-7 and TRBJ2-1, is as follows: GAGVSQSPRYKVTKRGQDVTLRCDPISSHATLYWYQQALGQGPEFLTYFNYEAQPDKSGLPSDRFSAERPEGSISTLTIQRTEQRDSAMYRCASSFGQGSNEQFFGPGTRLTVL.

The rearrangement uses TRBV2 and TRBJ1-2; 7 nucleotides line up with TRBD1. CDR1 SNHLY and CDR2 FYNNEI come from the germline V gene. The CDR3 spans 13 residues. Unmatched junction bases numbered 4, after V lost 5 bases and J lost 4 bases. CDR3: CASSRQGGYGYTF. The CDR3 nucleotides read TGTGCCAGCAGTAGACAGGGAGGCTATGGCTACACCTTC.

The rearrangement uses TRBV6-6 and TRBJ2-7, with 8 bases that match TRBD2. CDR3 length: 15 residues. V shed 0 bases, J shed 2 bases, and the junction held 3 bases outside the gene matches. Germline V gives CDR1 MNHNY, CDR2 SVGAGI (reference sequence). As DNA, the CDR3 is TGTGCCAGCAGTTACTCGGGCGGGGGGCCCTACGAGCAGTACTTC. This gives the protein CASSYSGGGPYEQYF.

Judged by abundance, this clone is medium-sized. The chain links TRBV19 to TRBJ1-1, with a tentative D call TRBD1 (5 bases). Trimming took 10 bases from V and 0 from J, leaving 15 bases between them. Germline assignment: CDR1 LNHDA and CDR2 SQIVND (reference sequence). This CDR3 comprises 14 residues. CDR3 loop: CATRQRRLNTEAFF. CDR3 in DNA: TGTGCCACCCGACAGCGGCGATTGAACACTGAAGCTTTCTTT.

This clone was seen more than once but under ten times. The CDR3 DNA reads as TGTGCTAGTGGTTTGGTACGGGCCGGGGAGCTGTTTTTT. Translation gives CASGLVRAGELFF. V is TRBV12-5 and J is TRBJ2-2; unclear D gene. The ends were cut back, 0 bases at V and 6 bases at J, with 5 bases in the middle. Germline V CDR1 and CDR2: LGHNT, FRNRAP. This CDR3 is built from 13 residues.

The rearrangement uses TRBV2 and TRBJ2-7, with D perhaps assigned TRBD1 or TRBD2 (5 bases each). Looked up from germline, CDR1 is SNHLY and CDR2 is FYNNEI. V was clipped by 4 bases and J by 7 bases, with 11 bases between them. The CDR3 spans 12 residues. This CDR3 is CASSGDGSEQYF. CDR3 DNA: TGTGCCAGCAGTGGGGACGGCTCGGAGCAGTACTTC.